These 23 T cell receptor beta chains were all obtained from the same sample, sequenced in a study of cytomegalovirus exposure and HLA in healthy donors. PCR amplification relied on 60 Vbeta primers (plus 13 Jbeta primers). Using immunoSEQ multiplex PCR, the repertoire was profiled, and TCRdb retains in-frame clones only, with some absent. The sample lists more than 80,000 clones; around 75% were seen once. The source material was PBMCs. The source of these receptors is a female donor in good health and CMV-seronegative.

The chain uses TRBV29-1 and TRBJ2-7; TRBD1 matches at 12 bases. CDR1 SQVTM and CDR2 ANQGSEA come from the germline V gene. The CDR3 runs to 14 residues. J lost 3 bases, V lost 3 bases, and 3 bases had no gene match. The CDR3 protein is CSVEGTGGIYEQYF. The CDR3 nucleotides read TGCAGCGTTGAGGGGACAGGGGGCATCTACGAGCAGTACTTC.

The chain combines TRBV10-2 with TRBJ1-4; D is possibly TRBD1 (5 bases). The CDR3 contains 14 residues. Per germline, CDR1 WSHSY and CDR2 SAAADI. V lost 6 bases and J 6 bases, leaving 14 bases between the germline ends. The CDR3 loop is CASRGAGMDEKLFF. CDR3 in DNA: TGCGCCAGCAGAGGTGCAGGGATGGATGAAAAACTGTTTTTT.

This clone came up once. The CDR3 sequence is CASSQNRGPDTQYF. Written as DNA, the CDR3 is TGCGCCAGCAGCCAAAACAGGGGCCCAGATACGCAGTATTTT. The chain is built from TRBV4-3 and TRBJ2-3; TRBD1 aligns across 7 bases. Germline CDR1 is LGHNA and CDR2 is YSLEER. The CDR3 has 14 amino acids. V lost 2 bases and J lost 4; bases outside the gene matches: 3.

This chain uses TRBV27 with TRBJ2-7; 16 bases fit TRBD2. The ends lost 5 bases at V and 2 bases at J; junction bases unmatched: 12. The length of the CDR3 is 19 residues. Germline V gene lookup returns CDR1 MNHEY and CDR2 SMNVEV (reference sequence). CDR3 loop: CASSPGTSGRAVLTYEQYF. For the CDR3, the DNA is TGTGCCAGCAGTCCGGGGACTAGCGGGAGGGCCGTTCTTACCTACGAGCAGTACTTC.

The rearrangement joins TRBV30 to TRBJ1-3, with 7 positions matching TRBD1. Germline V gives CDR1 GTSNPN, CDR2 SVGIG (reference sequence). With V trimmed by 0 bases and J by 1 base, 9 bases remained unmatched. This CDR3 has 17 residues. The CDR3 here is CAWSVQGSWVSGNTIYF. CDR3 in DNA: TGTGCCTGGAGTGTACAGGGGAGTTGGGTTTCTGGAAACACCATATATTTT.

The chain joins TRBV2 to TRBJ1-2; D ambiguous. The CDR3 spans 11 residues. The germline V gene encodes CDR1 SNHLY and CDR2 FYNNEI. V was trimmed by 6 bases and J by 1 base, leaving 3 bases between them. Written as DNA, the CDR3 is TGTGCCAGCAGCTATAACTATGGCTACACCTTC. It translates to CASSYNYGYTF.

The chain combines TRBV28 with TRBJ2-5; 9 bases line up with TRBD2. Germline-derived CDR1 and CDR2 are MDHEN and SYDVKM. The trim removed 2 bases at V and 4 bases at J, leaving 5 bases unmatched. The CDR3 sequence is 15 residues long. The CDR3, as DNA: TGTGCCAGCAGTTTAGAGCGGGAGGCCCCAGAGACCCAGTACTTC. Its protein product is CASSLEREAPETQYF.

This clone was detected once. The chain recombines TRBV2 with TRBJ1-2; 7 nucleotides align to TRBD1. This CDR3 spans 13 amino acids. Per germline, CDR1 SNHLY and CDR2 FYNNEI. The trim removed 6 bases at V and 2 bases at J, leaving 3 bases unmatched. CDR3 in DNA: TGTGCCAGCAGAACAGGGGACAACTATGGCTACACCTTC. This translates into CASRTGDNYGYTF.

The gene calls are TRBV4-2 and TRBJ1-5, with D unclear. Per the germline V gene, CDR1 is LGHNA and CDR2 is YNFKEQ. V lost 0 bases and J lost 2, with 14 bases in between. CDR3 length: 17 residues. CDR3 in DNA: TGTGCCAGCAGCCAAGATAATCGGGGATACGGCAATCAGCCCCAGCATTTT. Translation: CASSQDNRGYGNQPQHF.

Written as DNA, the CDR3 is TGTGCCAGCAGCGTAGGGACTGTCTCCTACGAGCAGTACTTC. This sequence encodes CASSVGTVSYEQYF. The rearrangement uses TRBV9 and TRBJ2-7, with a possible D match to TRBD2 (5 bases). Trimming stripped 0 bases from V and 0 bases from J, with 7 bases between. From germline, CDR1 is SGDLS and CDR2 YYNGEE. The CDR3 covers 14 residues.

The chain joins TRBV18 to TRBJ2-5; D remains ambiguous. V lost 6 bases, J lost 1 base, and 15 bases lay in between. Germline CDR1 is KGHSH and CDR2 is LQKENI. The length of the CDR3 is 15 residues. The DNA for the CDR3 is TGTGCCAGCTCGACCACTTCGACTGGCCAAGAGACCCAGTACTTC. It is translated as CASSTTSTGQETQYF. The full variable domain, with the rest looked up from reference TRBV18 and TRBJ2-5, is NAGVMQNPRHLVRRRGQEARLRCSPMKGHSHVYWYRQLPEEGLKFMVYLQKENIIDESGMPKERFSAEFPKEGPSILRIQQVVRGDSAAYFCASSTTSTGQETQYFGPGTRLLVL.

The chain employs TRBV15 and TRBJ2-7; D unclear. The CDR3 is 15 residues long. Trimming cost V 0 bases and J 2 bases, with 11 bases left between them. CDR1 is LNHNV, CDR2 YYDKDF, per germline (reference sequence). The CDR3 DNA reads TGTGCCACCAGCAGAGATACTACCCGCACCTACGAGCAGTACTTC. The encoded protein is CATSRDTTRTYEQYF.

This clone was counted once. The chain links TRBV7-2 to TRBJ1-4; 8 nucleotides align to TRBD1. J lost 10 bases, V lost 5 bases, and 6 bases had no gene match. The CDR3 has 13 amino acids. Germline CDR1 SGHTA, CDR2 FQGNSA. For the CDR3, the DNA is TGTGCCAGCAGCCCCCGACAGGGGAGAAAACTGTTTTTT. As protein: CASSPRQGRKLFF.

DNA for the CDR3: TGCGCCAGCAGCTGGGGACAGGGGCCGTACGAGCAGTACTTC. Translation: CASSWGQGPYEQYF. This sequence joins TRBV5-1 and TRBJ2-7; TRBD1 matches 10 bases. The CDR3 runs 14 residues. The germline gives CDR1 SGHRS, CDR2 YFSETQ. V was clipped by 3 bases and J by 4 bases; unmatched bases: 4.

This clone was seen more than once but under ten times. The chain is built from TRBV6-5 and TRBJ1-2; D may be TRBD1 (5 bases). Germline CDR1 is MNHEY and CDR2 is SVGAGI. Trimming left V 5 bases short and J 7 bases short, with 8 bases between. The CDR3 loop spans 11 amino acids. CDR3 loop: CASSPGVGYTF. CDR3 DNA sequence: TGTGCCAGCAGTCCGGGGGTTGGCTACACCTTC.

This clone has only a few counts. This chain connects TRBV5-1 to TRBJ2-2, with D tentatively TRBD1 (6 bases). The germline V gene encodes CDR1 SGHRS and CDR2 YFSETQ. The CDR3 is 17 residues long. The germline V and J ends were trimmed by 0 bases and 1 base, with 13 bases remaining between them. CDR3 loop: CASSLASTGKNTGELFF. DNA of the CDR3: TGCGCCAGCAGCTTGGCATCTACAGGGAAGAACACCGGGGAGCTGTTTTTT. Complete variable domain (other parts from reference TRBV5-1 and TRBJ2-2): KAGVTQTPRYLIKTRGQQVTLSCSPISGHRSVSWYQQTPGQGLQFLFEYFSETQRNKGNFPGRFSGRQFSNSRSEMNVSTLELGDSALYLCASSLASTGKNTGELFFGEGSRLTVL.

CDR3 sequence reads: CASSPALAGVVVTDTQYF. CDR3 DNA sequence: TGCGCCAGCAGCCCCGCACTAGCGGGAGTGGTGGTAACAGATACGCAGTATTTT. The rearrangement links TRBV5-1 to TRBJ2-3; the match to TRBD2 covers 11 bases. CDR1 and CDR2 from the germline V gene are SGHRS and YFSETQ. This CDR3 has 18 amino acids. V lost 4 bases, J lost 3 bases, and 13 bases stayed unmatched.

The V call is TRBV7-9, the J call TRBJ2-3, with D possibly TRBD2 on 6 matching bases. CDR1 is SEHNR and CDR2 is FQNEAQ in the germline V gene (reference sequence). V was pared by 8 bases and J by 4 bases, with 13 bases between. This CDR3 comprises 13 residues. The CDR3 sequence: CASLAGRPDTQYF. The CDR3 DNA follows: TGTGCCAGCTTGGCGGGACGCCCAGATACGCAGTATTTT.

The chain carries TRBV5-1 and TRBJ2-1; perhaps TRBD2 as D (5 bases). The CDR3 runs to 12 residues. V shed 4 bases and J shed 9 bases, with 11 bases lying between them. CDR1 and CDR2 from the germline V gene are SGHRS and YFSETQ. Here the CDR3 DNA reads TGCGCCAGCAGCCTCCGACGGGGTGAGCAGTTCTTC. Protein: CASSLRRGEQFF.

CDR3 region: CASGAASGANVLTF. As DNA, the CDR3 is TGTGCGAGCGGGGCCGCCTCTGGGGCCAACGTCCTGACTTTC. The chain uses TRBV7-9 and TRBJ2-6, with 7 positions matching TRBD2. Germline CDR1 and CDR2: SEHNR and FQNEAQ (reference sequence). This CDR3 has 14 amino acids.

The CDR3, as DNA: TGTGCCAGCAGCTTACCTAAGCGGAACACCGGGGAGCTGTTTTTT. Translating it yields CASSLPKRNTGELFF. The chain couples TRBV7-9 to TRBJ2-2, with D hard to call. Germline V gene lookup returns CDR1 SEHNR and CDR2 FQNEAQ (reference sequence). Trimming left V 2 bases short and J 1 base short, with 8 bases between. CDR3 length: 15 amino acids. Supplemented by reference TRBV7-9 and TRBJ2-2, the full variable domain reads DTGVSQNPRHKITKRGQNVTFRCDPISEHNRLYWYRQTLGQGPEFLTYFQNEAQLEKSRLLSDRFSAERPKGSFSTLEIQRTEQGDSAMYLCASSLPKRNTGELFFGEGSRLTVL.

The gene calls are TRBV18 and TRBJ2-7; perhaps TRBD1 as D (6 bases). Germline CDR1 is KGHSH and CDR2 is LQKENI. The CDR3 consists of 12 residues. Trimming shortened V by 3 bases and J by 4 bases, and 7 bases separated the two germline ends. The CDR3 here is CASSPRGYEQYF. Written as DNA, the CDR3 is TGTGCCAGCTCACCGAGGGGGTACGAGCAGTACTTC.

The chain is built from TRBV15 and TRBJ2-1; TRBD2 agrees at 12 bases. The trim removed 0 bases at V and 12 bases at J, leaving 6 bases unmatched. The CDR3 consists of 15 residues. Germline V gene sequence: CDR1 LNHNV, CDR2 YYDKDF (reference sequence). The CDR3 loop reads CATSRDPLAGGWQFF. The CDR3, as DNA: TGTGCCACCAGCAGAGATCCCCTAGCGGGAGGGTGGCAGTTCTTC.